This T cell receptor (beta chain) was recorded in a study of blood T cell repertoires in COVID-19. The CDR3 has 16 amino acids. Germline V gene data show CDR1 as SGHRS and CDR2 as YFSETQ. V was pared by 0 bases and J by 5 bases, with 4 bases of the junction left unmatched. TCRdb's table, derived via immunoSEQ multiplex PCR, lists solely in-frame clones and lacks some. The sample has about 120,000 clones, around 83% seen once; the top ten hold around 3.9%. This clone was counted a single time. The chain employs TRBV5-1 and TRBJ1-6; 8 positions agree with TRBD1. Specimen: PBMCs or T cells enriched from blood (not recorded which). The source of this sequence is a woman in her thirties who had recovered from COVID-19. CDR3 DNA: TGCGCCAGCAGCTTGGGGGTGACAGGGGATAATTCACCCCTCCACTTT. This translates into CASSLGVTGDNSPLHF. Supplemented by reference TRBV5-1 and TRBJ1-6, the full variable domain reads KAGVTQTPRYLIKTRGQQVTLSCSPISGHRSVSWYQQTPGQGLQFLFEYFSETQRNKGNFPGRFSGRQFSNSRSEMNVSTLELGDSALYLCASSLGVTGDNSPLHFGNGTRLTVT.